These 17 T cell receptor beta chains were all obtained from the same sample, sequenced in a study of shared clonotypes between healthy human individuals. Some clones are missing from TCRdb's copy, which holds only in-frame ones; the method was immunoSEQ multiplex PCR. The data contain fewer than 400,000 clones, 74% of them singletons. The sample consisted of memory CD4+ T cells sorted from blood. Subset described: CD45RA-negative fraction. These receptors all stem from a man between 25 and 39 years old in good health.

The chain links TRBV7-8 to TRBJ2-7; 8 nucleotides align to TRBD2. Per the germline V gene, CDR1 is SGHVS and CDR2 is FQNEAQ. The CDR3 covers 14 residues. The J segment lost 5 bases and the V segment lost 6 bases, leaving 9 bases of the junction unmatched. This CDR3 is CASSRTRLANEQYF. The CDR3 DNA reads TGTGCCAGCAGTAGGACAAGACTAGCGAACGAGCAGTACTTC. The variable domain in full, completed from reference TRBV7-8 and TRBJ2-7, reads GAGVSQSPRYKVAKRGQDVALRCDPISGHVSLFWYQQALGQGPEFLTYFQNEAQLDKSGLPSDRFFAERPEGSVSTLKIQRTQQEDSAVYLCASSRTRLANEQYFGPGTRLTVT.

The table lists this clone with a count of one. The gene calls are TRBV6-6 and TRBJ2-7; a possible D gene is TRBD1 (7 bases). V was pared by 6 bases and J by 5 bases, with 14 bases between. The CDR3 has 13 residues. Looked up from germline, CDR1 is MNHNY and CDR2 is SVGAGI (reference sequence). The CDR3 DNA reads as TGTGCCAGCAGCCGACAGGGAGGCAACGAGCAGTACTTC. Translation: CASSRQGGNEQYF.

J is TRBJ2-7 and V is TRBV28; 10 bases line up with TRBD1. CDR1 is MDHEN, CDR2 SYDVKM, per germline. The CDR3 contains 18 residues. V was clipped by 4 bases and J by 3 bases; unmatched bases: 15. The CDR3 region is CASSYWVLGQGGHYEQYF. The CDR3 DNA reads TGTGCCAGCAGTTACTGGGTTCTCGGACAGGGGGGCCACTACGAGCAGTACTTC.

The CDR3 DNA reads TGTGCCAGTAGTATTTATTCTTGGCGTGACAGGGAAGAGACCCAGTACTTC. Protein: CASSIYSWRDREETQYF. V usage is TRBV19 and J usage is TRBJ2-5, with 7 positions matching TRBD1. V shed 3 bases, J shed 3 bases, and the junction held 13 bases outside the gene matches. Germline lookup yields CDR1 LNHDA and CDR2 SQIVND (reference sequence). The CDR3 runs to 17 residues.

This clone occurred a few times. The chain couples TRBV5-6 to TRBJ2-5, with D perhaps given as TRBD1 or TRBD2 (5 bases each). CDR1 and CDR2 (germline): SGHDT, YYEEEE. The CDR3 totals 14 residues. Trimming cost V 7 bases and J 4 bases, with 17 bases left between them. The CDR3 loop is CASGTMVGGETQYF. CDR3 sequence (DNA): TGTGCCAGCGGAACGATGGTTGGGGGAGAGACCCAGTACTTC.

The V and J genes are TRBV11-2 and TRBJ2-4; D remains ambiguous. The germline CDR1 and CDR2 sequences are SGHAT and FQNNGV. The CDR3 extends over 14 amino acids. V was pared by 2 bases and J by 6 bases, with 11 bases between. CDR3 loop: CASSLRARVNIQYF. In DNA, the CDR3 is TGTGCCAGCAGCTTAAGGGCCCGGGTAAACATTCAGTACTTC.

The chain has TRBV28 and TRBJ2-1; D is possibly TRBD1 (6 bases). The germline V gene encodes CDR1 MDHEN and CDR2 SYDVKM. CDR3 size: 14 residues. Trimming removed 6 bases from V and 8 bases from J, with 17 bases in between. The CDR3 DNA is TGTGCCAGCAGAGGGACACGTACGTGGGATGAGCAGTTCTTC. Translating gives CASRGTRTWDEQFF.

CDR3 in DNA: TGTGCCAGCAACGGGCCCTCTGACGAGCAGTACTTC. Residues: CASNGPSDEQYF. The chain joins TRBV2 to TRBJ2-7; no reliable D call. The V gene lost 7 bases and the J gene lost 5 bases, with 12 bases spanning the gap. This CDR3 comprises 12 residues. CDR1 is SNHLY, CDR2 FYNNEI, per germline.

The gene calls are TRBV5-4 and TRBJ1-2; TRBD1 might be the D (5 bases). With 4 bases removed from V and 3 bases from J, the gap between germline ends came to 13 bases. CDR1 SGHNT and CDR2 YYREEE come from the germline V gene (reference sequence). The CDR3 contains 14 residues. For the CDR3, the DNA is TGTGCCAGCAGCCTCAGGGATTGGGACTATGGCTACACCTTC. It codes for CASSLRDWDYGYTF.

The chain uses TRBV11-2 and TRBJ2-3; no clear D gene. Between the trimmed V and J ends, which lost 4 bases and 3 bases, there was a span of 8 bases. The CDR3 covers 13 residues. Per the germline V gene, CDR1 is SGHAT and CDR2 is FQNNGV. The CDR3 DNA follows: TGTGCCAGCAGCTCGAGGATTACAGATACGCAGTATTTT. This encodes CASSSRITDTQYF.

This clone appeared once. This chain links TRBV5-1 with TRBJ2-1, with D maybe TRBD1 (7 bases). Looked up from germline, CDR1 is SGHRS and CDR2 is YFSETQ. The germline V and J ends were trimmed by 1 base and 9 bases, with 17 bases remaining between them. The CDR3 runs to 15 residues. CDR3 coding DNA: TGCGCCAGCAGCTTGCTTAGCGGAGGGGGCGGTGAGCAGTTCTTC. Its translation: CASSLLSGGGGEQFF.

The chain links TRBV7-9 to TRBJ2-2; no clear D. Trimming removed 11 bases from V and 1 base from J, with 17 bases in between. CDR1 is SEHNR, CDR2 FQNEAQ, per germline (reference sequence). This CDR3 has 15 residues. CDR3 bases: TGTGCCGGCAATCTGGCCCTGAGGAACACCGGGGAGCTGTTTTTT. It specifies CAGNLALRNTGELFF.

In nucleotides, the CDR3 is TGCAGCGGGATCTCGGGAAGCTCCTACGAGCAGTACTTC. Protein: CSGISGSSYEQYF. The chain joins TRBV29-1 to TRBJ2-5; maybe TRBD2 (5 bases). The J call is doubtful: the DNA matches TRBJ2-7 better. The CDR3 is 13 residues long. Per germline, CDR1 SQVTM and CDR2 ANQGSEA.

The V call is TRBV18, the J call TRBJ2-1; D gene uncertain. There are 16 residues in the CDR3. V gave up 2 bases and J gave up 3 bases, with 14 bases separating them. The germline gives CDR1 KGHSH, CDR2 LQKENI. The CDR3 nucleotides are TGTGCCAGCTCACCAAATCCAGGAGCCATCTACAATGAGCAGTTCTTC. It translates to CASSPNPGAIYNEQFF. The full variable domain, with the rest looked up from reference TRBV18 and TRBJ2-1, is NAGVMQNPRHLVRRRGQEARLRCSPMKGHSHVYWYRQLPEEGLKFMVYLQKENIIDESGMPKERFSAEFPKEGPSILRIQQVVRGDSAAYFCASSPNPGAIYNEQFFGPGTRLTVL.

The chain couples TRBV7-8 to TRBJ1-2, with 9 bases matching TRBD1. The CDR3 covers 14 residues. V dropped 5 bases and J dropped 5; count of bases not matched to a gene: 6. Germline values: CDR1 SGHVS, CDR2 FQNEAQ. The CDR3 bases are TGTGCCAGCAGCAGAAGGGGGACAGGGTATGGCTACACCTTC. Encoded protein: CASSRRGTGYGYTF.

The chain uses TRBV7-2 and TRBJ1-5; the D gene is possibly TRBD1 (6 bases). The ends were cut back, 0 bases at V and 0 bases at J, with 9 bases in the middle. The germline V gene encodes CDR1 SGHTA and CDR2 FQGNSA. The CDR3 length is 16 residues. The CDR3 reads CASSLATGFSNQPQHF. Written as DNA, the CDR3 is TGTGCCAGCAGCTTAGCGACAGGTTTTAGCAATCAGCCCCAGCATTTT.

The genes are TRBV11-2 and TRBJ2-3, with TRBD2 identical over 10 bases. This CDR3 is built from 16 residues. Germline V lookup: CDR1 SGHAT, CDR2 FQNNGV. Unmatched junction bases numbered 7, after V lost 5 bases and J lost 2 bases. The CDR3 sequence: CASSHYSGGFTDTQYF. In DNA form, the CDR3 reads TGTGCCAGCAGCCACTATAGCGGGGGGTTCACAGATACGCAGTATTTT. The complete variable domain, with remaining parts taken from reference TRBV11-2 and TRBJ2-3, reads EAGVAQSPRYKIIEKRQSVAFWCNPISGHATLYWYQQILGQGPKLLIQFQNNGVVDDSQLPKDRFSAERLKGVDSTLKIQPAKLEDSAVYLCASSHYSGGFTDTQYFGPGTRLTVL.